These T cell receptor beta chains were read from a single sample in a study of T cells after yellow fever vaccination. TCRdb ran MiXCR on the 5' RACE reads and lists one entry per CDR3 protein. Of around 340,000 distinct CDR3 sequences listed, about 8.7% are singletons. This sample comprised PBMCs, obtained on the day of the first yellow fever vaccination. The origin of the receptors is a man younger than 30 who received the YFV17D yellow fever vaccine. Both conserved end residues are part of each CDR3. The D gene is left open where the match is weak. Not every row has a clone size; where given, it reads once, few, many or a size class.

cdr3_nt cdr3_aa d_call cdr3_length j_call v_call clone_size
TGCGCCAGCAGCACAGGACAGGGCCTCTACGAGCAGTACTTC CASSTGQGLYEQYF TRBD1 14 TRBJ2-7 TRBV5-1 .
TGTGCCAGCAGCTCCCAGCGCCTTTACAGGGGGCCAACTAACTATGGCTACACCTTC CASSSQRLYRGPTNYGYTF TRBD1 19 TRBJ1-2 TRBV6-1 .
TGCGCCAGCAGTCAATGGAGGCTAGCAGATACGCAGTATTTT CASSQWRLADTQYF . 14 TRBJ2-3 TRBV23-1 few
TGTGCCAGCAGCCAAGTGGGTAGCACTGGAAACACCATATATTTT CASSQVGSTGNTIYF . 15 TRBJ1-3 TRBV3-1 .
TGTGCCAGCAGCCCCACTAGCGGGAACGGGGATACGCAGTATTTT CASSPTSGNGDTQYF TRBD2 15 TRBJ2-3 TRBV25-1 .
TGTGCCAGCTCACCAAAGAGGGCTGCTCTAGACAGGGGCTCCTACAATGAGCAGTTCTTC CASSPKRAALDRGSYNEQFF TRBD1 20 TRBJ2-1 TRBV18 many
TGTGCCATCAGTGAGGCCGGGACAAAAGAGACCCAGTACTTC CAISEAGTKETQYF . 14 TRBJ2-5 TRBV10-3 few
TGTGCCAGCAGCGTAGCAGGAGGGATTGGTGAAAAACTGTTTTTT CASSVAGGIGEKLFF . 15 TRBJ1-4 TRBV9 .
TGTGCCAGCAGTCGCCGGGTGGCAGATACGCAGTATTTT CASSRRVADTQYF . 13 TRBJ2-3 TRBV12-3/TRBV12-4 many
TGTGCCAGCATGTCAGGGGATTCCTATGGCTACACCTTC CASMSGDSYGYTF . 13 TRBJ1-2 TRBV25-1 few
TGCGCCAGCAGCTTAACAAGCTCATCCTCTGGAAACACCATATATTTT CASSLTSSSSGNTIYF . 16 TRBJ1-3 TRBV5-1 .
TGCAGTGCTACGGCTTCGAACACCGGGGAGCTGTTTTTT CSATASNTGELFF . 13 TRBJ2-2 TRBV20-1 .
TGCGCCAGCAGCTTGGAGTCGGCAGGGGACCTCGAGCAGTACTTC CASSLESAGDLEQYF . 15 TRBJ2-7 TRBV5-1 .
TGTGCCAGCAGCTTTCATAGGGCTTACCTAAGCTCCTACGAGCAGTACTTC CASSFHRAYLSSYEQYF . 17 TRBJ2-7 TRBV7-9 .
TGTGCCAGCAGCTCAGGCGGTAGCGGGGGCGTGCGGTCGGCAGATACGCAGTATTTT CASSSGGSGGVRSADTQYF TRBD2 19 TRBJ2-3 TRBV7-8 few
TGCGCCAGCAGCTTGGCCGTCGGGGGCGCATCCTACGAGCAGTACTTC CASSLAVGGASYEQYF . 16 TRBJ2-7 TRBV5-1 many
TGCAGTGTTCTCCCGGGGGAGACCCAGTACTTC CSVLPGETQYF . 11 TRBJ2-5 TRBV20-1 many
TGTGCCAGCAGTTACTCTACCGGGACAGGGGTCTACGAGCAGTACTTC CASSYSTGTGVYEQYF TRBD1 16 TRBJ2-7 TRBV6-5 few